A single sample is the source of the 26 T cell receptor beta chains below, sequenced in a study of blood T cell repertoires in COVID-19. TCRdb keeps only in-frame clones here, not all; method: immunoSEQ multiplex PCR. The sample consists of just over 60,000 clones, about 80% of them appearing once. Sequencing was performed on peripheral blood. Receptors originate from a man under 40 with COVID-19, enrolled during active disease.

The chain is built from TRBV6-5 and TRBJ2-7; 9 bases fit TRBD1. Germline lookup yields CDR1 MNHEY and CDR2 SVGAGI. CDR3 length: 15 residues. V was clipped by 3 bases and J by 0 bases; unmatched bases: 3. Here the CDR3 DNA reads TGTGCCAGCAGTTATGACAGGGGGTCCTCCTACGAGCAGTACTTC. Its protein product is CASSYDRGSSYEQYF.

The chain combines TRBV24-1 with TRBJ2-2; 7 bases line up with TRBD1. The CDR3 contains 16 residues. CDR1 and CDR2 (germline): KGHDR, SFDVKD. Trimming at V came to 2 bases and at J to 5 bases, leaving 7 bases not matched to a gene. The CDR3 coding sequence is TGTGCCACCAGTGATTCCCTTCTACAGGGGACCGGGGAGCTGTTTTTT. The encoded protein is CATSDSLLQGTGELFF.

The CDR3 bases are TGTGCCAGCACCCGACTAATCCAAGAGACCCAGTACTTC. It encodes CASTRLIQETQYF. The chain recombines TRBV6-4 with TRBJ2-5; D might be TRBD2 (5 bases). Germline values: CDR1 MRHNA, CDR2 SNTAGT. The CDR3 extends over 13 amino acids. V dropped 7 bases and J dropped 1 base, with 10 bases sitting between them.

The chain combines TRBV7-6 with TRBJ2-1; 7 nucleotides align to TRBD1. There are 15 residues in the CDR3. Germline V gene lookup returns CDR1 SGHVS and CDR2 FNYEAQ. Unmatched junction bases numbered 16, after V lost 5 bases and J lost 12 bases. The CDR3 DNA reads TGTGCCAGCAGCGATCGGGACAGCGAAGGAATAGGGCAGTTCTTC. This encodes CASSDRDSEGIGQFF.

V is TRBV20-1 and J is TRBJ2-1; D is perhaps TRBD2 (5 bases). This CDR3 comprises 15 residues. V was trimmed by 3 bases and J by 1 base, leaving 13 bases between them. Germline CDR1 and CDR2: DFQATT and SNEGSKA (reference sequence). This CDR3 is CSASREMGSYNEQFF. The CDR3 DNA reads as TGCAGTGCTAGTAGGGAGATGGGGTCCTACAATGAGCAGTTCTTC.

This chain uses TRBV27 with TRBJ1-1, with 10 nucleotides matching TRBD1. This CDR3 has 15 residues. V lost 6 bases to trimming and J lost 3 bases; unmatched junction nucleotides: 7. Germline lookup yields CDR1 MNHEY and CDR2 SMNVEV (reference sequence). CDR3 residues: CASRAETGGHTEAFF. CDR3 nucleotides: TGTGCCAGCAGGGCCGAGACAGGGGGCCACACTGAAGCTTTCTTT.

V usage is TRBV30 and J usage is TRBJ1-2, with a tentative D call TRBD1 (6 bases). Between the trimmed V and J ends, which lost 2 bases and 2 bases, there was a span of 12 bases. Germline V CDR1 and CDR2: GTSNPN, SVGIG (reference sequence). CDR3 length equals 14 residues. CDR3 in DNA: TGTGCCTGGAGTATAAGGGGGGGGAACTATGGCTACACCTTC. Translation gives CAWSIRGGNYGYTF.

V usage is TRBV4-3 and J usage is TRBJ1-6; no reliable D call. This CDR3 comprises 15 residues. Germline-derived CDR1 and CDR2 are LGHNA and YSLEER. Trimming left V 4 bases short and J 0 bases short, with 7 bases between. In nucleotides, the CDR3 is TGCGCCAGCAGCCGCTCGAGCTCCTATAATTCACCCCTCCACTTT. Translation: CASSRSSSYNSPLHF.

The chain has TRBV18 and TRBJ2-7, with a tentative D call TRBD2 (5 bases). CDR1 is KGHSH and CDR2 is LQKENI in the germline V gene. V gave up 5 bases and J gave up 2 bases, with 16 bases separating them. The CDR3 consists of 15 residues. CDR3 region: CASSARFEGTYEQYF. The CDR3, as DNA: TGTGCCAGCTCAGCCCGATTTGAGGGTACCTACGAGCAGTACTTC.

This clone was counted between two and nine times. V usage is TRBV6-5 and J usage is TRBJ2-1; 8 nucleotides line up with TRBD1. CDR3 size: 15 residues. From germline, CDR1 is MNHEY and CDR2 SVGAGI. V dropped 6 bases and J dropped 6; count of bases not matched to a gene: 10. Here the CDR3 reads CASRPVTTGVNEQFF. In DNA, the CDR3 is TGTGCCAGCAGACCCGTTACGACAGGGGTCAATGAGCAGTTCTTC.

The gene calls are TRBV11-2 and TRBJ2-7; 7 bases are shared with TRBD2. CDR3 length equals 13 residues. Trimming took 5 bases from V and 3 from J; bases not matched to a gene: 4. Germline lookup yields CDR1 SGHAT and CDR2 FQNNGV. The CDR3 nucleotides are TGTGCCAGCAGCCCAGGACTAGACTACGAGCAGTACTTC. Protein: CASSPGLDYEQYF.

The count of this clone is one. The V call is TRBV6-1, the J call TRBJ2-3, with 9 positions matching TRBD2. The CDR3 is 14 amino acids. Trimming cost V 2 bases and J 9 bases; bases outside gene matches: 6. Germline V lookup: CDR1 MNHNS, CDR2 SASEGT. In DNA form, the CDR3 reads TGTGCCAGCAGTGAAAGGCGGGAGGGCCGAACGCAGTATTTT. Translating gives CASSERREGRTQYF.

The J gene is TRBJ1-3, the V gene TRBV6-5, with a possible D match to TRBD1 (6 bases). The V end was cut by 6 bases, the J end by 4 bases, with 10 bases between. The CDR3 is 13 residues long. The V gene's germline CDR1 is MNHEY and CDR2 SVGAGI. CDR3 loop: CASSTGLGNTIYF. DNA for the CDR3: TGTGCCAGCAGCACAGGGTTGGGAAACACCATATATTTT.

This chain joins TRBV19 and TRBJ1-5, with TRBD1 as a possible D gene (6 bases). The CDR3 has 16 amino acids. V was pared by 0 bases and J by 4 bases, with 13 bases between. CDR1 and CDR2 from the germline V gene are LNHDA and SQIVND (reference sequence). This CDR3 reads CASSIEFRGANQPQHF. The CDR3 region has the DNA TGTGCCAGTAGTATAGAGTTCCGGGGGGCGAATCAGCCCCAGCATTTT.

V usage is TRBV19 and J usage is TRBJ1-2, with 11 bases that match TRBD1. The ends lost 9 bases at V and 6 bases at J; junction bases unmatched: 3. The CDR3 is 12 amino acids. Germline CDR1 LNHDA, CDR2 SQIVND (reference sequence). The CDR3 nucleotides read TGTGCCAGCCGGGGACAGGGGGATGGCTACACCTTC. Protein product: CASRGQGDGYTF.

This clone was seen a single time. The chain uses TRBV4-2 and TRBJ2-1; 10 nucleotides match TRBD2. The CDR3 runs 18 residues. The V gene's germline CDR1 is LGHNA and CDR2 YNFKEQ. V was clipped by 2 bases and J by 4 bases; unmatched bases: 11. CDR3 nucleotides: TGTGCCAGCAGCCAATTTCTGGCTAGCGGGGGAATTTACAATGAGCAGTTCTTC. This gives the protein CASSQFLASGGIYNEQFF.

For the CDR3, the DNA is TGTGCCAGCGGAAACCGGGACAGGGTCCACGAGCAGTACTTC. Translating gives CASGNRDRVHEQYF. V is TRBV7-9 and J is TRBJ2-7, with 9 bases lining up with TRBD1. CDR3 length: 14 residues. V was pared by 8 bases and J by 5 bases, with 10 bases of the junction left unmatched. Germline V gene lookup returns CDR1 SEHNR and CDR2 FQNEAQ (reference sequence).

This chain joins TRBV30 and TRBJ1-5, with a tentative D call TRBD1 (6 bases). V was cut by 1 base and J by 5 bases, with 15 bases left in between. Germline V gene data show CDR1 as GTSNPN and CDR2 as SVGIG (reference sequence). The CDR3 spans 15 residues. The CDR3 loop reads CAWSGATGRHQPQHF. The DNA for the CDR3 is TGTGCCTGGAGTGGGGCAACAGGGCGGCATCAGCCCCAGCATTTT.

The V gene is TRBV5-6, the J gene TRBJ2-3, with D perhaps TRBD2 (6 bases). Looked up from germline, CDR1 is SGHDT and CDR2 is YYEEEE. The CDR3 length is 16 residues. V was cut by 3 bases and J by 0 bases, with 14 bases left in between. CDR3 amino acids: CASSSGTQTSTDTQYF. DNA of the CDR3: TGTGCCAGCAGCTCAGGGACTCAGACTAGCACAGATACGCAGTATTTT.

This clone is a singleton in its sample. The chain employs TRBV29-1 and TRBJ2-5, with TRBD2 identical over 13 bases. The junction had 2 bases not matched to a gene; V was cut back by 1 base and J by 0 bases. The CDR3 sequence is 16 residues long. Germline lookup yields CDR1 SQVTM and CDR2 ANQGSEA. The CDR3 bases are TGCAGCGTTGAAGGGGGGACTAGCGGGGACCAAGAGACCCAGTACTTC. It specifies CSVEGGTSGDQETQYF. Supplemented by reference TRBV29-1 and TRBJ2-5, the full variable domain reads SAVISQKPSRDICQRGTSLTIQCQVDSQVTMMFWYRQQPGQSLTLIATANQGSEATYESGFVIDKFPISRPNLTFSTLTVSNMSPEDSSIYLCSVEGGTSGDQETQYFGPGTRLLVL.

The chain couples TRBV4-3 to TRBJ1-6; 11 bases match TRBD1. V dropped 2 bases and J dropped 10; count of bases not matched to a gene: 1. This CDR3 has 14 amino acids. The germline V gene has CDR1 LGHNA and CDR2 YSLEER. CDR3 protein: CASSQRTGGSPLHF. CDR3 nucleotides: TGCGCCAGCAGCCAAAGGACAGGGGGCTCACCCCTCCACTTT.

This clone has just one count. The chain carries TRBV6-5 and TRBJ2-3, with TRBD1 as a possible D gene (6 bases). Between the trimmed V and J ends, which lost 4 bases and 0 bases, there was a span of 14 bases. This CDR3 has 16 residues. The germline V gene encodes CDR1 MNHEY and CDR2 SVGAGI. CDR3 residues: CASSSLQGQSTDTQYF. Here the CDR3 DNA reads TGTGCCAGCAGTTCCCTACAGGGCCAGAGCACAGATACGCAGTATTTT.

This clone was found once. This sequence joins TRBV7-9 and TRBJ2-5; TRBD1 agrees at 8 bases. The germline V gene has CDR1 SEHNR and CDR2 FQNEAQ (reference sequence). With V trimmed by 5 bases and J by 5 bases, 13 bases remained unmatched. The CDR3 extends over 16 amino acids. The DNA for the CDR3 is TGTGCCAGCAGCCGTCTAGGGGACAGGAAGGGGGAGACCCAGTACTTC. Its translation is CASSRLGDRKGETQYF.

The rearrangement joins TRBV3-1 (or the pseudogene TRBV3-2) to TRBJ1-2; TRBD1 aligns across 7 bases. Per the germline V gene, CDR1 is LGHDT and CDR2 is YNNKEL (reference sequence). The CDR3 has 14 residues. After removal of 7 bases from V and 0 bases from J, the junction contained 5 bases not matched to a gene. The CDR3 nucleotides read TGTGCCAGCACGGGACAGAAGACTAACTATGGCTACACCTTC. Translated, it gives CASTGQKTNYGYTF.

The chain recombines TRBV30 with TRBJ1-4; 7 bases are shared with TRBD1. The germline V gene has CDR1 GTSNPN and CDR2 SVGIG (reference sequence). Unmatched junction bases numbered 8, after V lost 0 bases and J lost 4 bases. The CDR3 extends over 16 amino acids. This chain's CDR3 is CAWSVYLGQNNEKLFF. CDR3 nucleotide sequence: TGTGCCTGGAGTGTCTATTTGGGACAGAATAATGAAAAACTGTTTTTT.

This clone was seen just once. In DNA, the CDR3 is TGTGCCAGCAGCTTTTGGGGACCGGGAGGTACTGAAGCTTTCTTT. Its protein is CASSFWGPGGTEAFF. The chain employs TRBV5-6 and TRBJ1-1; a possible D gene is TRBD1 (5 bases). Germline V gene sequence: CDR1 SGHDT, CDR2 YYEEEE. V lost 2 bases, J lost 5 bases, and 16 bases lay in between. This CDR3 has 15 amino acids.